A single sample gave rise to the 9 T cell receptor beta chains below, sequenced in a study of blood T cells in healthy people across ages. Primed by a sample-barcoded 5' primer and a J-beta primer mix, a second PCR proceeded for about 7 to 11 cycles. TCRdb re-derived calls from the 5' RACE reads in MiXCR, one entry per CDR3 protein. The sample consists of about a million distinct CDR3 sequences, roughly two fifths of them appearing once. Sample: blood. All receptors come from a man between 18 and 29 years old in good health.

The chain employs TRBV7-2 and TRBJ2-1; 9 bases map to TRBD1. Germline V gene data show CDR1 as SGHTA and CDR2 as FQGNSA. The CDR3 loop spans 15 amino acids. Losses at the gene ends were 3 bases for V and 6 bases for J; bases not matched to a gene: 6. The CDR3 loop is CASSFPGQGLNEQFF. CDR3 bases: TGTGCCAGCAGCTTCCCGGGACAGGGACTCAATGAGCAGTTCTTC.

This chain joins TRBV6-1 and TRBJ2-7; 7 bases are shared with TRBD1. The germline gives CDR1 MNHNS, CDR2 SASEGT. The CDR3 is 16 residues long. Trimming removed 7 bases from V and 3 bases from J; junction bases left unmatched: 15. The CDR3 nucleotides are TGTGCCAGCATCTTCACTTTCGGGACAGCCGACTACGAGCAGTACTTC. It specifies CASIFTFGTADYEQYF.

Notes on this clonotype: The junction and the germline gene differ at one end; a read error may be behind it. V is TRBV5-5 and J is TRBJ2-5; no clear D gene. Germline CDR1 SGHKS, CDR2 YYEKEE (reference sequence). This CDR3 contains 15 residues. CDR3 DNA: TGTGCCGGCAGCTTGTATATAGGTATCCAAGAGACCCAGTACTTC. It codes for CAGSLYIGIQETQYF.

Only a few counts were recorded for this clonotype. The CDR3 reads CASSQRDSGKWPQHF. DNA for the CDR3: TGTGCCAGCAGCCAACGGGACAGTGGCAAATGGCCCCAGCATTTT. The J gene is TRBJ1-5, the V gene TRBV6-1, with 7 bases aligning to TRBD1. Per germline, CDR1 MNHNS and CDR2 SASEGT. Germline trimming cut 6 bases from V and 9 bases from J; bases unmatched to any gene: 14. The CDR3 spans 15 residues.

This clonotype was picked up a small number of times. V and J are TRBV11-2 and TRBJ1-2; the D is unclear. Germline-derived CDR1 and CDR2 are SGHAT and FQNNGV. V was trimmed by 4 bases and J by 5 bases, leaving 20 bases between them. The CDR3 covers 16 residues. The CDR3 nucleotides read TGTGCCAGCAGCTCACCCCGAGGCCAAAGGGATTATGGCTACACCTTC. Translating gives CASSSPRGQRDYGYTF.

The chain uses TRBV7-2 and TRBJ2-7; D ambiguous. Trimming removed 1 base from V and 7 bases from J, with 14 bases in between. Germline V gene lookup returns CDR1 SGHTA and CDR2 FQGNSA. The CDR3 covers 14 residues. The CDR3 nucleotides are TGTGCCAGCAGCTTAGTTAGGCGGAACAATGAGCAGTACTTC. It codes for CASSLVRRNNEQYF.

The chain combines TRBV27 with TRBJ2-5; D is uncertain. CDR1 is MNHEY, CDR2 SMNVEV, per germline (reference sequence). The CDR3 has 13 residues. V was trimmed by 1 base and J by 0 bases, leaving 3 bases between them. The CDR3 coding sequence is TGTGCCAGCAGTTTATTTAACCAAGAGACCCAGTACTTC. It encodes CASSLFNQETQYF.

This clonotype was found a few times. The V call is TRBV6-5, the J call TRBJ2-1; D is unclear. The CDR3 has 13 amino acids. V was trimmed by 4 bases and J by 6 bases, leaving 10 bases between them. Germline CDR1 MNHEY, CDR2 SVGAGI. The CDR3 spells CASSSTRLNEQFF. The CDR3 coding sequence is TGTGCCAGCAGTTCCACTCGTCTCAATGAGCAGTTCTTC.

Regarding this clonotype: Given a much more abundant clone one base away, this may be a read error. The chain is built from TRBV6-2 or TRBV6-3 and TRBJ2-1; D remains unclear. V lost 4 bases, J lost 13 bases, and 11 bases lay in between. The length of the CDR3 is 11 residues. Germline values: CDR1 MNHEY, CDR2 SVGEGT. CDR3 protein: CASSSFETQFF. In DNA form, the CDR3 reads TGTGCCAGCAGTTCTTTCGAGACCCAGTTCTTC.